This note documents a single T cell receptor beta chain sequence. This sample stems from a study of chronic HIV infection and antiretroviral therapy. The germline V gene encodes CDR1 DFQATT and CDR2 SNEGSKA (reference sequence). CDR3 length: 15 amino acids. Losses at the gene ends were 6 bases for V and 4 bases for J; bases not matched to a gene: 10. TCRdb redid the calling of the 5' RACE reads with MiXCR, one entry per CDR3 protein. Of 40,000 to 50,000 distinct CDR3 sequences listed, 19% were seen once; the top ten hold roughly 3%. The chain uses TRBV20-1 and TRBJ2-3; the match to TRBD2 covers 10 bases. This TCR derives from an adult who had HIV and had not received antiretroviral therapy, or was an uninfected healthy control (not recorded which). Material for sequencing was peripheral blood. The CDR3 is CSAFLAGAVSDTQYF. The CDR3, as DNA: TGCAGTGCGTTCCTAGCGGGAGCTGTTTCAGATACGCAGTATTTT.